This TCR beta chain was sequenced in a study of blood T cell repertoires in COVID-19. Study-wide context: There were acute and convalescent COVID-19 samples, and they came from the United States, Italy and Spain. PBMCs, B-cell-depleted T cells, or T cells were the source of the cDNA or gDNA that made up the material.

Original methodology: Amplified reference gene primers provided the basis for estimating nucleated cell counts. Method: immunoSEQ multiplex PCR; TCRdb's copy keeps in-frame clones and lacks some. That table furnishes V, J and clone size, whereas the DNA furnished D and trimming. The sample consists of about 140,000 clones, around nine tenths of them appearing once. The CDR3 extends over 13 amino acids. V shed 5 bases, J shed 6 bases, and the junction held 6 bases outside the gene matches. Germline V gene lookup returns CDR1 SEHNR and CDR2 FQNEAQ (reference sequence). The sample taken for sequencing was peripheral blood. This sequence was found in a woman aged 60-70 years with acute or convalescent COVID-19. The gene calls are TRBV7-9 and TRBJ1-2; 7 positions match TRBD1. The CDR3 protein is CASSLSGGNGYTF. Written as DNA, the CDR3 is TGTGCCAGCAGCCTTTCAGGGGGGAATGGCTACACCTTC.